This TCR beta chain was retrieved from a study of T cell responses to AZD1222 COVID-19 vaccine (dated by TCRdb to about 2021). With respect to the entire study: AZD1222 recipients whose second dose came at about 4 weeks and those whose second dose came at about 12 weeks were combined into one group, since spike-specific TCR depth and breadth did not differ between the two schedules. A total of approximately 240 trial participants underwent TCR sequencing, of whom under 220 had received two doses of AZD1222 and approximately 25 had received two doses of the MenACWY control vaccine. Enrollment into the trials was organized by age into subgroups of 18-55, 56-69 and 70-plus years, and those subgroups contained roughly 150, 30 and 60 TCR-sequenced participants, respectively. The paper's findings and limits, for the study overall: After two AZD1222 doses, both the breadth and the depth of spike-specific TCRs were significantly higher than at day 0 and than in MenACWY recipients. Conclusions about previously exposed vaccinees are limited because only 6 or 7 AZD1222 recipients were SARS-CoV-2 seropositive at baseline. Because no day 14 peak-response samples were available, repertoires were characterized only after the peak T cell response. Participants were mostly white British and included more females than males, and it was suggested by the authors that clonal diversity may have been underestimated. In the small 56-69-year group, the increase in depth fell short of significance, most likely because of low power. The vaccine-associated CD4 TCRs covered the entire spike protein, and the dominant responses fell in regions 160-218 and 743-854. Nearly half of unique spike-specific TCRs reportedly recognized epitopes outside regions mutated in the B.1.351 and B.1.1.7 variants.

Reading the label with the study, this specimen's time point is: baseline before first vaccination. Samples from vaccinated people were obtained from the UK trials COV001 and COV002, which included a single-blind randomized controlled phase 2/3 trial of AZD1222 (ChAdOx1 nCoV-19) in healthy adults. Trial participant PBMC samples were collected at day 0 and day 28 after the second dose for TCRbeta chain sequencing. CDR1 and CDR2, per the germline V gene (reference sequence), are WNHNN and SYGVQD. Trimming takes 0 bases off V and 4 bases off J; junction bases not matched to a gene: 6. There are 16 amino acids in the CDR3, from cysteine to phenylalanine inclusive. Kept here is only the CDR3 DNA, which spans 48 bases and is read in frame from base 1. The CDR3 regions of human TCRbeta chains were analyzed by immunosequencing. The authors processed their data as follows. Repertoire TCRs were checked for matches against a reference library of SARS-CoV-2-specific TCRs that had been generated using the MIRA antigen-specificity platform. Breadth meant the fraction of unique TCRs that were SARS-CoV-2-associated, whereas depth meant the fraction of total T cells that were SARS-CoV-2-associated. Using the MIRA data, each spike-specific TCR was assigned both to the spike region to which the TCR was reactive and to a CD4 or CD8 class. Log10-transformed breadth and depth values were compared by one-way ANOVA with Sidak's multiple comparisons tests. TCRdb took over this immuneACCESS table, retaining in-frame rearrangements with V and J assigned. Such tables are incomplete; in checked studies, under half of the missing clones stem from an unresolved V gene, and the remainder is unexplained. V and J calls and clone size come straight from that table; D and trimming were deduced from the DNA. The sample table records more than 85,000 clones; roughly 90% of these occur just once. The ten largest clones represent 2% to 3% of the sample.

As regards this clone: The antigen this receptor binds is unknown. No quality values exist for individual bases; no much larger clone is one base distant.

Here the chain combines TRBV10-1 and TRBJ1-1, and 9 junctional nucleotides match TRBD1. The clonotype was recovered from an adult in good health. Here the sequenced sample was peripheral blood, taken on day 0 of AZD1222 vaccination. The DNA is TGCGCCAGCAGTGAGTCGGGGGACAGGGTGGGCACTGAAGCTTTCTTT. Its protein product is CASSESGDRVGTEAFF.